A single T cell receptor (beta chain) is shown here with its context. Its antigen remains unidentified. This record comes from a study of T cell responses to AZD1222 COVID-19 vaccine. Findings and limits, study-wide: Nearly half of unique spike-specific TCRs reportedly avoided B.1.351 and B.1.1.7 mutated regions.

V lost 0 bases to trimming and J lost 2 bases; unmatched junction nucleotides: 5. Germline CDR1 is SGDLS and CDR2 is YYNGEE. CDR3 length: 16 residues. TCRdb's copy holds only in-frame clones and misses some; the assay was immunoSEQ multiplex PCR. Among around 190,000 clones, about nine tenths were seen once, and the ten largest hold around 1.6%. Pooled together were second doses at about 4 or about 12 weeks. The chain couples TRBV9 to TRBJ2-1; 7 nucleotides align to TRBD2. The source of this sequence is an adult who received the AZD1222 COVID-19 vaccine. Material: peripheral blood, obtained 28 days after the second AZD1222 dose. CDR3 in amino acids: CASSVEPSGAYNEQFF. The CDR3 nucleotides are TGTGCCAGCAGCGTAGAGCCTAGCGGTGCCTACAATGAGCAGTTCTTC.